The sequence of this T cell receptor beta chain was determined in a study of blood T cell repertoires in COVID-19. The CDR3 extends over 14 amino acids. CDR1 SNHLY and CDR2 FYNNEI come from the germline V gene. V was pared by 4 bases and J by 7 bases, with 16 bases between. The data were produced by immunoSEQ multiplex PCR, yet TCRdb's version contains in-frame clones alone and is incomplete. This sample has over 150,000 clones, with around 90% found just once. The source is a man aged 35 to 55 with active or convalescent COVID-19. V and J are TRBV2 and TRBJ1-1, with D hard to call. The sample consisted of peripheral blood. The CDR3 region has the DNA TGTGCCAGCAGTGCCTCGACATTAACAAGTGAAGCTTTCTTT. Translation: CASSASTLTSEAFF.